The source of this T cell receptor beta chain is a study of sequential checkpoint blockade in melanoma. At the level of the study: Maintenance nivolumab came after either treatment sequence.

As for treatment: randomized to nivolumab then ipilimumab (arm A) or the reverse (arm B). Patients had received no earlier DNA-damaging chemotherapy. Sorted cells were live CD3+CD8+, lacking CD19 and CD56, from PBMCs. This CDR3 spans 16 amino acids. Trimming took off 5 bases at V and 1 base at J, with 18 bases between the two ends. Germline assignment: CDR1 SEHNR and CDR2 FQNEAQ (reference sequence). The assay was immunoSEQ multiplex PCR, and TCRdb's table has in-frame clones only and misses some. Altogether 35,000 to 45,000 clones are present, approximately 84% being singletons, with the ten largest covering 4.5% to 7%.

This receptor was identified in a human donor with melanoma. The input for sequencing was CD8+ T cells sorted from blood (inferred from file names), taken from a patient given nivolumab and ipilimumab in sequence. The chain uses TRBV7-9 and TRBJ2-7; D may be TRBD2 (6 bases). CDR3 nucleotide sequence: TGTGCCAGCAGCACTTTGACAGCGGGTCCATCCTACGAGCAGTACTTC. Translating gives CASSTLTAGPSYEQYF.